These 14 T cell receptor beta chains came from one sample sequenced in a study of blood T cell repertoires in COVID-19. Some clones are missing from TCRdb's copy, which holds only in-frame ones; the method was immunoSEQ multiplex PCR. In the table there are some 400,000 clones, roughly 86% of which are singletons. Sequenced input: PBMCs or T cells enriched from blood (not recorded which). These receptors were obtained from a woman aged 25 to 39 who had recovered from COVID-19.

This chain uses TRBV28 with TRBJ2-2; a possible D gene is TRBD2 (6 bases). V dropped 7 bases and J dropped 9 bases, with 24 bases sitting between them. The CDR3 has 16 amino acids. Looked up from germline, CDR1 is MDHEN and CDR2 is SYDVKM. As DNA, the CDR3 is TGTGCCAGCACCCATCTCGGGGGAGCCCGTTCACGGGAGCTGTTTTTT. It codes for CASTHLGGARSRELFF. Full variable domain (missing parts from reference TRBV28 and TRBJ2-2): DVKVTQSSRYLVKRTGEKVFLECVQDMDHENMFWYRQDPGLGLRLIYFSYDVKMKEKGDIPEGYSVSREKKERFSLILESASTNQTSMYLCASTHLGGARSRELFFGEGSRLTVL.

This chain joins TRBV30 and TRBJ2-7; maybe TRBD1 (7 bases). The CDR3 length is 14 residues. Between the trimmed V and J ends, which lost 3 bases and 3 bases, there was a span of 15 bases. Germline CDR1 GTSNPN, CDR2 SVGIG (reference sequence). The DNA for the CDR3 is TGTGCCTGGAGGGAGGGGGCAGCTTTCTACGAGCAGTACTTC. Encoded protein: CAWREGAAFYEQYF.

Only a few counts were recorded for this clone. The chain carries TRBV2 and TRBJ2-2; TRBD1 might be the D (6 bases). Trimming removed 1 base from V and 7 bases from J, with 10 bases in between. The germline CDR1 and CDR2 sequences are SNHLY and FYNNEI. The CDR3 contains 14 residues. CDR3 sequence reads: CASSEDQGYGELFF. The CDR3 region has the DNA TGTGCCAGCAGTGAAGATCAGGGGTACGGGGAGCTGTTTTTT.

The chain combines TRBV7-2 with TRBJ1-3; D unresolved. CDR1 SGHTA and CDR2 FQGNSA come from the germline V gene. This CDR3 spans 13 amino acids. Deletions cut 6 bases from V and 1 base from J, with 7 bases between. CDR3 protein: CASRPSSGNTIYF. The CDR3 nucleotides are TGTGCCAGCAGACCGAGTTCTGGAAACACCATATATTTT. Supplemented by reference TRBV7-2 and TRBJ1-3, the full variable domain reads GAGVSQSPSNKVTEKGKDVELRCDPISGHTALYWYRQSLGQGLEFLIYFQGNSAPDKSGLPSDRFSAERTGGSVSTLTIQRTQQEDSAVYLCASRPSSGNTIYFGEGSWLTVV.

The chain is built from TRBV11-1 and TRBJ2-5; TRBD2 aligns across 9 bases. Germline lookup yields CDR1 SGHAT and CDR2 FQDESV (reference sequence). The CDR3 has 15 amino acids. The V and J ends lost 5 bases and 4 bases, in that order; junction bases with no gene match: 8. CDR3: CASSIGGTSLETQYF. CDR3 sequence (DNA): TGTGCCAGCAGCATTGGAGGGACTAGCTTAGAGACCCAGTACTTC.

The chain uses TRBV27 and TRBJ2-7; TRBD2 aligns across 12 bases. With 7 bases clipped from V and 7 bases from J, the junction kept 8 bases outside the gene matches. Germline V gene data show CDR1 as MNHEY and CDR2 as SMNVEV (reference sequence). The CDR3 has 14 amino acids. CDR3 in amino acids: CASTQLAGGVEQYF. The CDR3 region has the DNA TGTGCCAGCACTCAACTAGCGGGAGGCGTTGAGCAGTACTTC.

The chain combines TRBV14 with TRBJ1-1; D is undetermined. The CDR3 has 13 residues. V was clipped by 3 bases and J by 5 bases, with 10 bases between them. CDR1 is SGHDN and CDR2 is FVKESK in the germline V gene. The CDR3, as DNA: TGTGCCAGCAGCCAGGATCCAGGAACTGAAGCTTTCTTT. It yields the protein CASSQDPGTEAFF.

The CDR3 DNA follows: TGTGCCAGCTCACCGGGACAGGGGCACACTGAAGCTTTCTTT. This gives the protein CASSPGQGHTEAFF. The genes are TRBV18 and TRBJ1-1; 10 bases match TRBD1. The CDR3 totals 14 residues. The germline CDR1 and CDR2 sequences are KGHSH and LQKENI. J lost 3 bases, V lost 3 bases, and 1 base had no gene match.

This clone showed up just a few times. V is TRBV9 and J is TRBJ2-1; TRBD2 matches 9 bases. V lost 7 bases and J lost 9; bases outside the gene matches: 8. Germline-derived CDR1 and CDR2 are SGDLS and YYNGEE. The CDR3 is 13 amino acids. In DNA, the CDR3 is TGTGCCAGCCCGGGACTAGCTTGTGGTGAGCAGTTCTTC. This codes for CASPGLACGEQFF.

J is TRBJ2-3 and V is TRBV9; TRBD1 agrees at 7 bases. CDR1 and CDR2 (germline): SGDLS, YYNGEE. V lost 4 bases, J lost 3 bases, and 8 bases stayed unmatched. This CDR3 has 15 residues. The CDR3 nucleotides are TGTGCCAGCAGCCCTACAGGGGATTGGACAGATACGCAGTATTTT. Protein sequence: CASSPTGDWTDTQYF.

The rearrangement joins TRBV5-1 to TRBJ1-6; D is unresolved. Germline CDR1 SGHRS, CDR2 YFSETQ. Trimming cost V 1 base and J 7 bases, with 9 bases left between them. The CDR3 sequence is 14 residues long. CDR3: CASSLSQLNSPLHF. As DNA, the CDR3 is TGCGCCAGCAGCTTGTCACAGCTAAATTCACCCCTCCACTTT.

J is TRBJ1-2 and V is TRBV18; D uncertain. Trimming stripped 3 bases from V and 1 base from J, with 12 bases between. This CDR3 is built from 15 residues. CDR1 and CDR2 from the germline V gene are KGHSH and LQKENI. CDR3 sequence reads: CASSPLQANNYGYTF. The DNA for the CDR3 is TGTGCCAGCTCACCCCTGCAGGCCAATAACTATGGCTACACCTTC.

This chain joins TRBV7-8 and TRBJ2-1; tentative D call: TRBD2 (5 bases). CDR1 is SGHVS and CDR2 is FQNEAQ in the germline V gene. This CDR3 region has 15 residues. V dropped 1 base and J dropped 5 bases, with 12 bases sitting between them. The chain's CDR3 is CASSLGGWMDNEQFF. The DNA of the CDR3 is TGTGCCAGCAGCTTAGGAGGGTGGATGGACAATGAGCAGTTCTTC.

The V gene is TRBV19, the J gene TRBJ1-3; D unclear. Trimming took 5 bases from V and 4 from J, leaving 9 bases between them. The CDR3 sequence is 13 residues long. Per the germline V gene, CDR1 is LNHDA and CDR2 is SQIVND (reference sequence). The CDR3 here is CASSLAAGNTIYF. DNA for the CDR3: TGTGCCAGTAGTCTGGCCGCAGGAAACACCATATATTTT.